The present entry profiles one T cell receptor beta chain with its context. Its antigen is as yet unknown. This entry is derived from a study of vaccination effects on CD4 cells after COVID-19. Across the whole study: Antigen-specific CD4+ T cells were expanded with viral peptide pools in the ViraFEST assay before sequencing. Cultivation was performed at approximately 2.1 million PBMC per well with around 9.3 IU/ml IL-2 and roughly 9.3 ug/ml peptides added.

The CDR3 length is 15 residues. CDR1 is SGHNT, CDR2 YYREEE, per germline (reference sequence). V lost 4 bases and J lost 1; bases outside the gene matches: 3. CD4+ T cell isolation took place after approximately ten days of culture. Each culture had half its medium swapped for IL-2 medium on days 3 and 7. TCRdb's table, derived via immunoSEQ multiplex PCR, lists solely in-frame clones and lacks some. Of some 31,000 clones in the sample, about 71% were seen once. The sample consisted of CD4+ T cells from PBMCs cultured without peptide, taken before COVID-19 vaccination. This receptor was obtained from a human donor who received a COVID-19 vaccine. This sequence joins TRBV5-4 and TRBJ2-3, with 10 bases identical to TRBD2. CDR3 sequence: CASSPGLAGTDTQYF. CDR3 DNA sequence: TGTGCCAGCAGCCCCGGACTAGCGGGCACAGATACGCAGTATTTT.